The 21 T cell receptor beta chains given below trace back to one sample, sequenced in a study of CD8 T cells in Susac syndrome. With random hexamers, reverse transcription was performed on roughly 0.45 to 1 ug of RNA. A single record per CDR3 protein comes from TCRdb applying MiXCR to the immunoSEQ multiplex PCR reads. Of 330,000 or so distinct CDR3 sequences in the sample, approximately 85% are singletons; the top ten hold 0.2% to 0.25%. Material: CD8+ T cells from PBMCs. These receptors were collected from a human donor with multiple sclerosis.

This clonotype came up a few times. This chain uses TRBV7-9 with TRBJ2-7; 14 bases map to TRBD2. J lost 7 bases, V lost 5 bases, and 10 bases had no gene match. Germline loops: CDR1 SEHNR, CDR2 FQNEAQ (reference sequence). This CDR3 spans 16 amino acids. The CDR3 loop reads CASSRPPGLAGEEQYF. In nucleotides, the CDR3 is TGTGCCAGCAGCCGTCCTCCGGGACTAGCGGGAGAAGAGCAGTACTTC.

The table lists this clonotype with a count of one. The CDR3 sequence: CSGQGANTGELFF. The CDR3 nucleotides read TGCAGCGGACAGGGGGCGAACACCGGGGAGCTGTTTTTT. The V gene is TRBV29-1, the J gene TRBJ2-2, with TRBD1 matching 9 bases. The V segment lost 7 bases and the J segment 0 bases; nucleotides outside the gene matches: 0. Germline V gives CDR1 SQVTM, CDR2 ANQGSEA. The CDR3 runs to 13 residues.

The chain links TRBV6-5 to TRBJ2-1; D is uncertain. This CDR3 has 14 amino acids. Trimming shortened V by 5 bases and J by 8 bases, and 16 bases separated the two germline ends. The germline CDR1 and CDR2 sequences are MNHEY and SVGAGI. As DNA, the CDR3 is TGTGCCAGCAGTCCTCTGGGTAGCAGCTATGAGCAGTTCTTC. It translates to CASSPLGSSYEQFF.

The chain carries TRBV7-6 and TRBJ2-7; D gene ambiguous. CDR1 SGHVS and CDR2 FNYEAQ come from the germline V gene. This CDR3 has 13 residues. V lost 8 bases and J 3 bases, leaving 14 bases between the germline ends. The CDR3 coding sequence is TGTGCCAGCGGCGTGGCCCCCGACTACGAGCAGTACTTC. Residues: CASGVAPDYEQYF.

The rearrangement joins TRBV29-1 to TRBJ2-7; tentatively, D is TRBD2 (5 bases). The CDR3 extends over 15 amino acids. V lost 0 bases and J 3 bases, leaving 15 bases between the germline ends. In germline, CDR1 is SQVTM, CDR2 ANQGSEA. The CDR3 spells CSVEDGGSAFYEQYF. The CDR3 nucleotides read TGCAGCGTTGAAGACGGTGGTAGCGCCTTCTACGAGCAGTACTTC.

The V call is TRBV28, the J call TRBJ2-7; D is perhaps TRBD1 (6 bases). There are 12 residues in the CDR3. Per the germline V gene, CDR1 is MDHEN and CDR2 is SYDVKM. The V end was cut by 8 bases, the J end by 5 bases, with 13 bases between. CDR3 nucleotide sequence: TGTGCCAGCGGGATCGACAGGAACGAGCAGTACTTC. Amino acids: CASGIDRNEQYF.

This chain uses TRBV28 with TRBJ2-6; the D is unclear. Germline V gene lookup returns CDR1 MDHEN and CDR2 SYDVKM. The V and J ends lost 10 bases and 0 bases respectively, with 7 bases between them. CDR3 length: 13 amino acids. CDR3 nucleotide sequence: TGTGCCACCGACGACTCTGGGGCCAACGTCCTGACTTTC. This translates into CATDDSGANVLTF.

The chain carries TRBV19 and TRBJ2-1, with TRBD2 matching over 9 bases. The CDR3 consists of 14 residues. The junction had 8 bases not matched to a gene; V was cut back by 7 bases and J by 7 bases. Germline V CDR1 and CDR2: LNHDA, SQIVND (reference sequence). The CDR3 spells CASKKAGGGNEQFF. In DNA, the CDR3 is TGTGCCAGTAAGAAAGCGGGAGGTGGGAATGAGCAGTTCTTC.

This clonotype has a single count. The V and J genes are TRBV20-1 and TRBJ1-5; D gene ambiguous. V was trimmed by 3 bases and J by 3 bases, leaving 12 bases between them. The germline V gene encodes CDR1 DFQATT and CDR2 SNEGSKA (reference sequence). The CDR3 contains 14 residues. The CDR3 protein is CSASPDPYNQPQHF. The CDR3 nucleotides read TGCAGTGCTAGCCCGGACCCTTACAATCAGCCCCAGCATTTT.

This rearrangement joins TRBV4-3 to TRBJ2-1, with D possibly matching TRBD1 (6 bases). V lost 1 base to trimming and J lost 10 bases, with 26 bases between them. Germline V gene sequence: CDR1 LGHNA, CDR2 YSLEER. This CDR3 is 18 amino acids long. This chain's CDR3 is CASSQVGSGDLLVSEQFF. In nucleotides, the CDR3 is TGCGCCAGCAGCCAAGTCGGATCAGGGGACCTCCTCGTTTCGGAGCAGTTCTTC.

The rearrangement links TRBV11-2 to TRBJ2-5, with D possibly being TRBD2 (6 bases). CDR1 is SGHAT and CDR2 is FQNNGV in the germline V gene. V was cut by 0 bases and J by 7 bases, with 18 bases left in between. This CDR3 contains 16 residues. This CDR3 is CASSLDRLASLRTQYF. The CDR3 bases are TGTGCCAGCAGCTTAGATCGTCTAGCGAGTTTGAGGACCCAGTACTTC.

The rearrangement uses TRBV20-1 and TRBJ2-2, with D unresolved. Germline V gene sequence: CDR1 DFQATT, CDR2 SNEGSKA (reference sequence). The CDR3 extends over 13 amino acids. Trimming took 7 bases from V and 3 from J, leaving 12 bases between them. The CDR3 region has the DNA TGCAGTGTTACCGGTAGGGACACCGGGGAGCTGTTTTTT. It codes for CSVTGRDTGELFF.

V and J are TRBV7-2 and TRBJ2-4; 11 bases match TRBD2. Germline V gene lookup returns CDR1 SGHTA and CDR2 FQGNSA. The CDR3 length is 15 residues. Trimming at V came to 8 bases and at J to 0 bases, leaving 3 bases not matched to a gene. The CDR3 DNA reads TGTGCCAGCGGCCTAGCGGGAGGAGCCAAAAACATTCAGTACTTC. Amino acid sequence: CASGLAGGAKNIQYF.

The rearrangement joins TRBV27 to TRBJ2-7; D is uncertain. Trimming left V 0 bases short and J 4 bases short, with 19 bases between. Germline V CDR1 and CDR2: MNHEY, SMNVEV (reference sequence). The CDR3 length is 17 residues. For the CDR3, the DNA is TGTGCCAGCAGTTTATCTCTTCCGTCTCTACCCCGTTACGAGCAGTACTTC. As protein: CASSLSLPSLPRYEQYF.

This clonotype was counted a single time. The chain's CDR3 is CASSLAGRRVGGYTF. The CDR3 nucleotides read TGTGCCAGCAGCTTAGCAGGCCGGAGGGTTGGTGGCTACACCTTC. J is TRBJ1-2 and V is TRBV11-2; D is uncertain. V lost 1 base and J lost 7, with 16 bases in between. This CDR3 is built from 15 residues. Germline assignment: CDR1 SGHAT and CDR2 FQNNGV.

Turning to this clonotype: An end of the junction does not agree with germline; a read error may underlie this. This rearrangement joins TRBV6-2 or TRBV6-3 to TRBJ1-2; 8 nucleotides line up with TRBD1. The germline V gene has CDR1 MNHEY and CDR2 SVGEGT. This CDR3 region has 24 residues. The CDR3 loop reads CASTDPVDRARIPNKRQTNYGHTF. The CDR3 nucleotides read TGTGCCAGCACCGACCCGGTGGACAGGGCGCGAATACCGAATAAACGCCAAACTAACTATGGCCACACCTTC.

A few counts support this clonotype. The V and J genes are TRBV29-1 and TRBJ1-2, with 10 positions matching TRBD1. CDR3 length: 13 amino acids. Germline CDR1 and CDR2: SQVTM and ANQGSEA. Losses at the gene ends were 7 bases for V and 4 bases for J; bases not matched to a gene: 6. DNA for the CDR3: TGCAGCGGCGGACAGGGGGGGATCTATGGCTACACCTTC. Translating it yields CSGGQGGIYGYTF.

CDR3 sequence (DNA): TGTGCCAGCAGCTTATTACAGGGAAGTGGCTACACCTTC. Its translation: CASSLLQGSGYTF. V gene TRBV7-9 combines with J gene TRBJ1-2; D might be TRBD1 (6 bases). The length of the CDR3 is 13 residues. V gave up 2 bases and J gave up 7 bases, with 11 bases separating them. The germline CDR1 and CDR2 sequences are SEHNR and FQNEAQ (reference sequence).

This clonotype has a single count. V gene TRBV13 combines with J gene TRBJ2-7; 11 nucleotides agree with TRBD2. Germline CDR1 PRHDT, CDR2 FYEKMQ (reference sequence). CDR3 length: 15 amino acids. V shed 4 bases and J 5 bases; nucleotides not matched to a gene: 7. The chain's CDR3 is CASSYTLAGVNEQYF. The DNA for the CDR3 is TGTGCCAGCAGCTACACACTAGCGGGAGTAAACGAGCAGTACTTC.

The CDR3 DNA reads TGTGCCACCAGTGATGACGACAGGGCCAATGAGCAGTTCTTC. Protein product: CATSDDDRANEQFF. The chain joins TRBV24-1 to TRBJ2-1, with 7 bases fitting TRBD1. CDR1 KGHDR and CDR2 SFDVKD come from the germline V gene. The CDR3 covers 14 residues. With V trimmed by 3 bases and J by 6 bases, 4 bases remained unmatched.

The V gene is TRBV4-3, the J gene TRBJ1-2, with D maybe TRBD1 (5 bases). There are 15 residues in the CDR3. V gave up 1 base and J gave up 6 bases, with 15 bases separating them. CDR1 and CDR2 from the germline V gene are LGHNA and YSLEER. CDR3 nucleotides: TGCGCCAGCAGCCAAGCTCACAGGTACCCCCATGGCTACACCTTC. This gives the protein CASSQAHRYPHGYTF.